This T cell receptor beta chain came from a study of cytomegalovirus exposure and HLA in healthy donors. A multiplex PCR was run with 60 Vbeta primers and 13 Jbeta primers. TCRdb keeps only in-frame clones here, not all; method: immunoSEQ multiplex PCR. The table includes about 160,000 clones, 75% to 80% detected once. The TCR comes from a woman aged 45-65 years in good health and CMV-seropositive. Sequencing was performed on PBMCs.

DNA for the CDR3: TGTGCCAGCAGTGAGAGGCCGAGCTCTGGAAACACCATATATTTT. This encodes CASSERPSSGNTIYF. The chain is built from TRBV6-1 and TRBJ1-3; no firm D call. V was trimmed by 3 bases and J by 0 bases, leaving 9 bases between them. CDR3 length: 15 residues. Germline loops: CDR1 MNHNS, CDR2 SASEGT.